Reported below is one T cell receptor (beta chain). Its antigen is still unknown. Other DNA sequences in this specimen translate into the identical CDR3. Method: immunoSEQ multiplex PCR; TCRdb's copy keeps in-frame clones and lacks some. The repertoire holds approximately 710,000 clones, with less than 95% as singletons. Participating donors were healthy, HIV-negative adults free of recent acute infections or vaccinations. The data were obtained in a study of shared clonotypes between healthy human individuals. Across the whole study: Three plates were used per donor for CD4 naive, three for CD4 memory, two for CD8 naive and one for CD8 memory. General study findings and limits: Naive subsets tended to show greater estimated richness than memory subsets.

Germline-derived CDR1 and CDR2 are MNHEY and SMNVEV (reference sequence). V was trimmed by 2 bases and J by 0 bases, leaving 8 bases between them. The length of the CDR3 is 14 residues. Specimen: memory CD8+ T cells from PBMCs. Subset: CD45RO+ cells pooled with CCR7-negative TemRA cells. The genes are TRBV27 and TRBJ2-7; D is unclear. The clonotype comes from a man aged 18 to 30 in good health. Some clones in this sample may be carry-over from other donors' samples. The CDR3: CASSLGVGSYEQYF. Here the CDR3 DNA reads TGTGCCAGCAGTTTAGGAGTCGGCTCCTACGAGCAGTACTTC.